These T cell receptor beta chains were read from a single sample in a study of shared clonotypes between healthy human individuals. Generated by immunoSEQ multiplex PCR, the TCRdb table keeps only in-frame clones and is missing some. The sample gives some 2.1 million clones, 95% of which show up once; 0.1% to 0.15% is in the top ten. The sample comprised naive CD4+ T cells sorted from blood. These receptors originate from a young man in good health. The CDR3 runs from the conserved cysteine through the conserved F or W. Each record gives: D gene, V gene, J gene, CDR3 protein. The D gene is left open where the match is weak.

d_gene: .
v_gene: TRBV21-1
j_gene: TRBJ1-1
CDR3aa: CASRGRYYADTEAFF

d_gene: .
v_gene: TRBV7-9
j_gene: TRBJ2-5
CDR3aa: CASSWQGRETQYF

d_gene: .
v_gene: TRBV29-1
j_gene: TRBJ2-3
CDR3aa: CSAPRGATDTQYF

d_gene: TRBD1
v_gene: TRBV6-6
j_gene: TRBJ2-1
CDR3aa: CASSPRDRGYNEQFF

d_gene: .
v_gene: TRBV5-4
j_gene: TRBJ2-5
CDR3aa: CASSSSAKWGQETQYF

d_gene: .
v_gene: TRBV9
j_gene: TRBJ2-2
CDR3aa: CASSVRGGELFF

d_gene: .
v_gene: TRBV7-2
j_gene: TRBJ1-5
CDR3aa: CASSLGQEANQPQHF

d_gene: TRBD1
v_gene: TRBV30
j_gene: TRBJ2-1
CDR3aa: CAWNRGFEQFF

d_gene: TRBD2
v_gene: TRBV5-4
j_gene: TRBJ2-2
CDR3aa: CASSPPGTSRIGELFF

d_gene: .
v_gene: TRBV5-4
j_gene: TRBJ2-7
CDR3aa: CASSSRDGYEQYF

d_gene: .
v_gene: TRBV6-6
j_gene: TRBJ1-4
CDR3aa: CASSYRFAEKLFF

d_gene: TRBD1
v_gene: TRBV5-1
j_gene: TRBJ1-1
CDR3aa: CASSGDRGIGEAFF

d_gene: .
v_gene: TRBV28
j_gene: TRBJ2-2
CDR3aa: CASSSGNTGELFF

d_gene: .
v_gene: TRBV5-4
j_gene: TRBJ2-7
CDR3aa: CASSFDMEYEQYF

d_gene: .
v_gene: TRBV30
j_gene: TRBJ1-2
CDR3aa: CAWSVSANYGYTF

d_gene: TRBD2
v_gene: TRBV7-2
j_gene: TRBJ2-7
CDR3aa: CASSPAPGTSGRSYEQYF

d_gene: .
v_gene: TRBV9
j_gene: TRBJ1-2
CDR3aa: CASSVETDGGNYGYTF

d_gene: TRBD1
v_gene: TRBV4-1
j_gene: TRBJ2-7
CDR3aa: CASSPGTEPYEQYF

d_gene: .
v_gene: TRBV30
j_gene: TRBJ2-4
CDR3aa: CAWSAATLAKNIQYF

d_gene: .
v_gene: TRBV7-2
j_gene: TRBJ1-5
CDR3aa: CASSFPPGGNQPQHF

d_gene: .
v_gene: TRBV9
j_gene: TRBJ2-2
CDR3aa: CASSDRNPTGELFF

d_gene: .
v_gene: TRBV28
j_gene: TRBJ1-5
CDR3aa: CAAGSSNQPQHF

d_gene: TRBD1
v_gene: TRBV9
j_gene: TRBJ1-4
CDR3aa: CASSRGQSNEKLFF

d_gene: .
v_gene: TRBV19
j_gene: TRBJ1-1
CDR3aa: CASRGQSMNTEAFF

d_gene: .
v_gene: TRBV29-1
j_gene: TRBJ2-2
CDR3aa: CSVELQRNTGELFF

d_gene: TRBD1
v_gene: TRBV5-6
j_gene: TRBJ1-2
CDR3aa: CASSLGTGNNYGYTF

d_gene: .
v_gene: TRBV5-1
j_gene: TRBJ2-2
CDR3aa: CASSTTGGELFF

d_gene: .
v_gene: TRBV11-2
j_gene: TRBJ1-3
CDR3aa: CASSLSGAGNTIYF

d_gene: .
v_gene: TRBV19
j_gene: TRBJ1-4
CDR3aa: CASRDPYGPYEKLFF

d_gene: TRBD1
v_gene: TRBV5-1
j_gene: TRBJ2-3
CDR3aa: CASSLFDRADTQYF

d_gene: .
v_gene: TRBV10-3
j_gene: TRBJ1-5
CDR3aa: CAISAGEPNQPQHF

d_gene: .
v_gene: TRBV2
j_gene: TRBJ2-2
CDR3aa: CASRSNLIFRNTGELFF

d_gene: .
v_gene: TRBV29-1
j_gene: TRBJ1-4
CDR3aa: CSVEDEEKLFF